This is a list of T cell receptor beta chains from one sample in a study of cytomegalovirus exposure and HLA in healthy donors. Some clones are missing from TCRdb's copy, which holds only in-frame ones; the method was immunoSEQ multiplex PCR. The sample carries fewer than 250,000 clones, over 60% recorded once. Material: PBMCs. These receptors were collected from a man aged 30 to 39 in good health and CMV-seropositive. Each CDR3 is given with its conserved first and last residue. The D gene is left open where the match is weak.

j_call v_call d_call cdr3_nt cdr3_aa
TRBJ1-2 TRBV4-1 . TGCGCCAGCAGCCCGGGAGGAATCTATGGCTACACCTTC CASSPGGIYGYTF
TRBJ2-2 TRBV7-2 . TGTGCCAGCAGCTTAGCGAGCGGGAACACCGGGGAGCTGTTTTTT CASSLASGNTGELFF
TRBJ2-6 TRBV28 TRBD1 TGTGCCAGCAGTCTAATGGGACAGGCCCTATCCTCTGGGGCCAACGTCCTGACTTTC CASSLMGQALSSGANVLTF
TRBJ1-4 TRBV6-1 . TGTGCCAGTCAGTATTGGCAGACTAATGAAAAACTGTTTTTT CASQYWQTNEKLFF
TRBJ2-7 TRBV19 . TGTGCCAGTAGTATAGGGCGGCAGGGGACCTACGAGCAGTACTTC CASSIGRQGTYEQYF
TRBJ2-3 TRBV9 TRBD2 TGTGCCAGCAGCGTAAGCGGGGGGAGGGCAGATACGCAGTATTTT CASSVSGGRADTQYF
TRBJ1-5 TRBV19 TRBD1 TGTGCCAGTAGTATAGGGACAGGGAATCAGCCCCAGCATTTT CASSIGTGNQPQHF
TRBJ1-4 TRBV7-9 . TGTGCCAGCAGCTTAGACGGACTTCCAACTAATGAAAAACTGTTTTTT CASSLDGLPTNEKLFF
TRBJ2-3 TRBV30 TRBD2 TGTGCCTGGAGACTAGCGGGAGGTACAGATACGCAGTATTTT CAWRLAGGTDTQYF
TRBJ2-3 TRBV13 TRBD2 TGTGCCAGCAGCACCCAGACTAGCAACACAGATACGCAGTATTTT CASSTQTSNTDTQYF
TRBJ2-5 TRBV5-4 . TGTGCCAGCAGCTTACAGGGGGGGACAGAGACCCAGTACTTC CASSLQGGTETQYF
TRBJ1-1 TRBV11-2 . TGTGCCAGCAGCCCGTTCGCGGGCATGAACACTGAAGCTTTCTTT CASSPFAGMNTEAFF
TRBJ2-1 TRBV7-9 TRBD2 TGTGCCAGCGAGGGACTAGCGGAAGCCTACAATGAGCAGTTCTTC CASEGLAEAYNEQFF
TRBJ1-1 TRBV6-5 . TGTGCCAGCAGTTACGGGAGTAAAGCTTTCTTT CASSYGSKAFF
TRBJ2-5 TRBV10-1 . TGCGCCAGCACCATTTCGACAACAGAGACCCAGTACTTC CASTISTTETQYF
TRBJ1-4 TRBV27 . TGTGCCAGCAGTTTATCCCCCTACAGGGATGAAAAACTGTTTTTT CASSLSPYRDEKLFF
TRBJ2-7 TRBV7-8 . TGTGCCAGCAGCTTCCGGACAGACTTAATCTCCTACGAGCAGTACTTC CASSFRTDLISYEQYF
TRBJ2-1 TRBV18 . TGTGCCAGCTCAGGCGGACAGGCGGGGTACAATGAGCAGTTCTTC CASSGGQAGYNEQFF
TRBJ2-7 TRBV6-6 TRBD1 TGTGCCAGCATTACCGGGACAGGGTACGAGCAGTACTTC CASITGTGYEQYF